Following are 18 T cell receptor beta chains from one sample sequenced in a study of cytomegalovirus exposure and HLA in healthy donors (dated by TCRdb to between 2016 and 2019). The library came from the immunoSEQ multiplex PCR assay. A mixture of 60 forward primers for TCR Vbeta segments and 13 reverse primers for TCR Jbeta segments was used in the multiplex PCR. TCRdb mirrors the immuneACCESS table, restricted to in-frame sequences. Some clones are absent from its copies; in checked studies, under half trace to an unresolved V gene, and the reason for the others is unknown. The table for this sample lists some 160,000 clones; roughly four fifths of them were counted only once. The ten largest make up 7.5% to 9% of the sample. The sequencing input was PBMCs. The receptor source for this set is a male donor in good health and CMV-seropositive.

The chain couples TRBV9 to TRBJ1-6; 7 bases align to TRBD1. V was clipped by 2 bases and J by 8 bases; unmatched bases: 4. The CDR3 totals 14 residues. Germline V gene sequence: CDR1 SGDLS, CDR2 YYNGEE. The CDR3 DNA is TGTGCCAGCAGCGTGACAGGGATGGATTCACCCCTCCACTTT. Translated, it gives CASSVTGMDSPLHF.

The DNA for the CDR3 is TGTGCCAGCAGTTTTCAGGGGAATGACTATGGCTACACCTTC. Translation: CASSFQGNDYGYTF. The V gene is TRBV6-5, the J gene TRBJ1-2; the D gene is possibly TRBD1 (6 bases). Germline V gene data show CDR1 as MNHEY and CDR2 as SVGAGI. The CDR3 has 14 amino acids. The germline V and J ends were trimmed by 4 bases and 3 bases, with 12 bases remaining between them.

CDR3: CASSSGGSGANVLTF. As DNA, the CDR3 is TGTGCCAGCAGTTCGGGGGGATCAGGGGCCAACGTCCTGACTTTC. The chain joins TRBV6-5 to TRBJ2-6, with 7 bases that match TRBD2. This CDR3 region has 15 residues. Per the germline V gene, CDR1 is MNHEY and CDR2 is SVGAGI. V trimming: 4 bases; J trimming: 4 bases; junction bases outside the gene matches: 4.

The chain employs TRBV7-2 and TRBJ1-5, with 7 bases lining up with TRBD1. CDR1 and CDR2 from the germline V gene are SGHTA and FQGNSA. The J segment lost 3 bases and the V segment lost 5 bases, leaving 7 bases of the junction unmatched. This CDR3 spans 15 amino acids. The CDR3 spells CASSLLGQVNQPQHF. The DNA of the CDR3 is TGTGCCAGCAGCCTACTAGGACAGGTCAATCAGCCCCAGCATTTT.

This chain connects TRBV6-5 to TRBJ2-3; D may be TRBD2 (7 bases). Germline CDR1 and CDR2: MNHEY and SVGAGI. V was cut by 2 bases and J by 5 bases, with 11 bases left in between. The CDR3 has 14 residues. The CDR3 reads CASSYGGAVDTQYF. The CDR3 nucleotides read TGTGCCAGCAGTTACGGGGGGGCGGTAGATACGCAGTATTTT.

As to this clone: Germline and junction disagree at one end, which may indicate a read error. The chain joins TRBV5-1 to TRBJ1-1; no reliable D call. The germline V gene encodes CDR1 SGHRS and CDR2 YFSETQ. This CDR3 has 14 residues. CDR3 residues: CASSLFAGNTEAFF. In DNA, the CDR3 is TGTGCCAGCAGCTTGTTTGCGGGGAACACTGAAGCTTTCTTT.

Here the CDR3 reads CASSFGGGNSYEQYF. The CDR3 DNA reads as TGTGCCAGCAGCTTCGGCGGGGGGAACTCCTACGAGCAGTACTTC. This chain links TRBV7-9 with TRBJ2-5; TRBD2 agrees at 8 bases. The J call may be incorrect, as the DNA end agrees better with TRBJ2-7. The length of the CDR3 is 15 residues. Per germline, CDR1 SEHNR and CDR2 FQNEAQ (reference sequence).

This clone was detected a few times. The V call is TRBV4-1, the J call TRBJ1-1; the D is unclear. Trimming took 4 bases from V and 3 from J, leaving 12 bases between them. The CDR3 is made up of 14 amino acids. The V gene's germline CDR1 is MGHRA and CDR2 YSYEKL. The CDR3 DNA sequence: TGCGCCAGCAGCCGACCTAAGGAGTACACTGAAGCTTTCTTT. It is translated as CASSRPKEYTEAFF.

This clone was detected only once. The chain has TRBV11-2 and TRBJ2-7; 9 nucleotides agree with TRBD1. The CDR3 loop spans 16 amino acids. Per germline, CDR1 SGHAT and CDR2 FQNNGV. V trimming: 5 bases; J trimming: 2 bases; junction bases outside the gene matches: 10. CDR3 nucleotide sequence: TGTGCCAGCAGCCTGGAGGGACAGGGAACCCCCTACGAGCAGTACTTC. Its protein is CASSLEGQGTPYEQYF. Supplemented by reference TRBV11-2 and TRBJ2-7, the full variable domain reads EAGVAQSPRYKIIEKRQSVAFWCNPISGHATLYWYQQILGQGPKLLIQFQNNGVVDDSQLPKDRFSAERLKGVDSTLKIQPAKLEDSAVYLCASSLEGQGTPYEQYFGPGTRLTVT.

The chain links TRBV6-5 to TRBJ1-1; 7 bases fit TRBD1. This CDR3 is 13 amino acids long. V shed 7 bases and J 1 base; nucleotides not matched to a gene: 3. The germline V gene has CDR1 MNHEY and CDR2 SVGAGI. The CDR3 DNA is TGTGCCAGCACCCGGACAGGGAACACTGAAGCTTTCTTT. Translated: CASTRTGNTEAFF.

The CDR3 DNA reads TGCGCCAGCAGCCCCCAGGGATATAGCAATCAGCCCCAGCATTTT. Encoded protein: CASSPQGYSNQPQHF. This rearrangement joins TRBV4-1 to TRBJ1-5, with D possibly being TRBD1 (5 bases). CDR1 MGHRA and CDR2 YSYEKL come from the germline V gene. CDR3 length equals 15 residues. V lost 4 bases to trimming and J lost 0 bases, with 10 bases between them.

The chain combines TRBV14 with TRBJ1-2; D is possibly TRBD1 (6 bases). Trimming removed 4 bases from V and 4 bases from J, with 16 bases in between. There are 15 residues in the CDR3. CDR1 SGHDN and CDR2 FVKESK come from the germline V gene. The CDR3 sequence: CASSRRQGLGYGYTF. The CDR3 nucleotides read TGTGCCAGCAGCCGAAGGCAGGGGTTAGGCTATGGCTACACCTTC.

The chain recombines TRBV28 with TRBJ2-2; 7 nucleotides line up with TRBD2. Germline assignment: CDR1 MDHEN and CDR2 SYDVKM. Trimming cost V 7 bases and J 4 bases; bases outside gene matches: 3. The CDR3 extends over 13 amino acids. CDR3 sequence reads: CASTPGGTGELFF. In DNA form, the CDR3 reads TGTGCCAGCACTCCGGGGGGCACCGGGGAGCTGTTTTTT.

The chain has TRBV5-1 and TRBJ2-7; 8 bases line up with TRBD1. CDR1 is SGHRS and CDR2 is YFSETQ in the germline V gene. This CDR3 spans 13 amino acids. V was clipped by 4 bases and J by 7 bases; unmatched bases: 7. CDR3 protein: CASSLYRGSEQYF. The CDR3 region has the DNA TGCGCCAGCAGCCTATACAGGGGGAGTGAGCAGTACTTC.

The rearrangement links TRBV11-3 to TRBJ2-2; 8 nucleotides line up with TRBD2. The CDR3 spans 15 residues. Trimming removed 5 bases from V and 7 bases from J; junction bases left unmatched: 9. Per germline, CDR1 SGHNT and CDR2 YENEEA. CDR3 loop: CASSMLGGDVGELFF. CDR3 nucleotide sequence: TGTGCCAGCAGCATGCTCGGGGGGGATGTCGGGGAGCTGTTTTTT.

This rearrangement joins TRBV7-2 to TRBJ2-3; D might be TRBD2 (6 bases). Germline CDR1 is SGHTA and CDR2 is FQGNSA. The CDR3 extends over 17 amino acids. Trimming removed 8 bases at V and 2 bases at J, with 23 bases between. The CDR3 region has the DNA TGTGCCAGCGCCATCTCCCCTTTTCGCGGGAACACAGATACGCAGTATTTT. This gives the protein CASAISPFRGNTDTQYF. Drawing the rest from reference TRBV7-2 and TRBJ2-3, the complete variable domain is GAGVSQSPSNKVTEKGKDVELRCDPISGHTALYWYRQSLGQGLEFLIYFQGNSAPDKSGLPSDRFSAERTGGSVSTLTIQRTQQEDSAVYLCASAISPFRGNTDTQYFGPGTRLTVL.

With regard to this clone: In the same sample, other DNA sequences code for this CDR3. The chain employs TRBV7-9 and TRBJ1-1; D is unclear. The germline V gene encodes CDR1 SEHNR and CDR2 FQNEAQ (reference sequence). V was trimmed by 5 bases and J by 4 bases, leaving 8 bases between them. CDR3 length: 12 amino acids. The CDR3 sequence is CASSPLSTEAFF. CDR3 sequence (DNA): TGTGCCAGCAGCCCCCTTTCCACTGAAGCTTTCTTT.

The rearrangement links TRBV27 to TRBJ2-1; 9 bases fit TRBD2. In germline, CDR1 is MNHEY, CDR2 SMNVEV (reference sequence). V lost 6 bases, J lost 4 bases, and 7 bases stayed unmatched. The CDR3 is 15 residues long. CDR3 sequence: CASSLVLAGYNEQFF. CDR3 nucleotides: TGTGCCAGCAGCCTAGTCCTAGCGGGATACAATGAGCAGTTCTTC.